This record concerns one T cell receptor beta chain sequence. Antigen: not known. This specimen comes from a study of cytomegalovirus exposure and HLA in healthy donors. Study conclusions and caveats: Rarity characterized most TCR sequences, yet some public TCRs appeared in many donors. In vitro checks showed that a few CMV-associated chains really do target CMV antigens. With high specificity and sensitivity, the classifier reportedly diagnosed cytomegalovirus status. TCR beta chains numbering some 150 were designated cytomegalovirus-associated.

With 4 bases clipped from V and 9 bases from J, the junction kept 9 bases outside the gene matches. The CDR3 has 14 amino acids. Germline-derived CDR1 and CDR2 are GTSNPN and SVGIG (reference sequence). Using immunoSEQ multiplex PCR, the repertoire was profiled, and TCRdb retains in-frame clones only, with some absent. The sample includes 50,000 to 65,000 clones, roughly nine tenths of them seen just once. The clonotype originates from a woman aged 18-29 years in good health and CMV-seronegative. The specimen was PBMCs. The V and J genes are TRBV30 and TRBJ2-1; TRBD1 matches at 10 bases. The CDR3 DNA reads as TGTGCCTGGACACGGACAGGGGGAAAGGTTGAGCAGTTCTTC. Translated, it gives CAWTRTGGKVEQFF.